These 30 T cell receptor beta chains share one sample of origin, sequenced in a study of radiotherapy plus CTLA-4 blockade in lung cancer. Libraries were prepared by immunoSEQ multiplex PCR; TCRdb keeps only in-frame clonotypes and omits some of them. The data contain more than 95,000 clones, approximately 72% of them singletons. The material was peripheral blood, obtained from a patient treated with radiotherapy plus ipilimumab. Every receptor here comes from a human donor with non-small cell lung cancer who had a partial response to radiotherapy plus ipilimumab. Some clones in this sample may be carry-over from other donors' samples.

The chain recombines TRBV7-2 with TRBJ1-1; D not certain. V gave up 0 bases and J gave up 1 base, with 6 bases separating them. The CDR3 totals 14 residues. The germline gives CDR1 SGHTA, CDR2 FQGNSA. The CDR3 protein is CASSLAHKNTEAFF. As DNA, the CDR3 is TGTGCCAGCAGCTTAGCCCACAAGAACACTGAAGCTTTCTTT.

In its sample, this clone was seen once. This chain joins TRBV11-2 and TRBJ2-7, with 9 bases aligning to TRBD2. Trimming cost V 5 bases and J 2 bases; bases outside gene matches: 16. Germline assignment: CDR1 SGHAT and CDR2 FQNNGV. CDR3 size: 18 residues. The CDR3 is CASSPTNRQRGVPYEQYF. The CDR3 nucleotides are TGTGCCAGCAGCCCCACCAACCGGCAGCGGGGGGTTCCCTACGAGCAGTACTTC.

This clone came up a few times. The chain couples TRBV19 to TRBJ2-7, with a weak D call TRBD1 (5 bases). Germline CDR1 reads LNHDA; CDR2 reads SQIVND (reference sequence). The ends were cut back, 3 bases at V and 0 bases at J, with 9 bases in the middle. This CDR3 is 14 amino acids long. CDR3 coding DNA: TGTGCCAGTAGTATTCCGACAGACTCCTACGAGCAGTACTTC. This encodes CASSIPTDSYEQYF.

CDR3 in DNA: TGTGCCAGCCAAGACAGGGGCTCTGGAAACACCATATATTTT. It yields the protein CASQDRGSGNTIYF. This rearrangement joins TRBV28 to TRBJ1-3; 8 bases are shared with TRBD1. With 8 bases clipped from V and 0 bases from J, the junction kept 3 bases outside the gene matches. The CDR3 sequence is 14 residues long. CDR1 is MDHEN, CDR2 SYDVKM, per germline.

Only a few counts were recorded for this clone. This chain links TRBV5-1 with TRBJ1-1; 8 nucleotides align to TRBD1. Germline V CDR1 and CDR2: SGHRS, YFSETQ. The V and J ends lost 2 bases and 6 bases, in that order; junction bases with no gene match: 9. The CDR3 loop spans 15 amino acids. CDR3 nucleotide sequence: TGCGCCAGCAGCTTAGACACAGGGGGGGACCCTGAAGCTTTCTTT. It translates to CASSLDTGGDPEAFF.

CDR3 nucleotides: TGTGCCAGCAACACGGGACAGTTGAAATGGGCTGGAAACACCATATATTTT. The encoded protein is CASNTGQLKWAGNTIYF. The V gene is TRBV28, the J gene TRBJ1-3; TRBD1 agrees at 7 bases. The CDR3 totals 17 residues. V shed 7 bases and J 2 bases; nucleotides not matched to a gene: 14. CDR1 and CDR2 from the germline V gene are MDHEN and SYDVKM.

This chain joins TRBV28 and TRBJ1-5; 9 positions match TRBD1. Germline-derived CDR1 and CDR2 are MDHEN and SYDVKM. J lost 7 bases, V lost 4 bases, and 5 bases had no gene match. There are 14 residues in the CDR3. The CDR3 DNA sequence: TGTGCCAGCAGTTCGAGACAGGGGGTACAGCCCCAGCATTTT. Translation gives CASSSRQGVQPQHF.

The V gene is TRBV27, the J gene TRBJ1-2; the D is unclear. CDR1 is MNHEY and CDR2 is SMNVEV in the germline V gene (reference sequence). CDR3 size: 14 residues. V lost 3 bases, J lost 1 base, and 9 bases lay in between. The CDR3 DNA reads TGTGCCAGCAGTTTTCTCGGCGGTAACTATGGCTACACCTTC. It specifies CASSFLGGNYGYTF.

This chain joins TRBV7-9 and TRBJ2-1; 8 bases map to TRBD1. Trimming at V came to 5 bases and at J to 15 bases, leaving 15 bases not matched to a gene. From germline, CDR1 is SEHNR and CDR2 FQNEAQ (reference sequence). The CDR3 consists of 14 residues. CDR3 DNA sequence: TGTGCCAGCAGCCCCCCAGGGGGCCTTCGTCATCGGTTCTTC. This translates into CASSPPGGLRHRFF. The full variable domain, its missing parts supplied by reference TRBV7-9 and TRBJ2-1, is DTGVSQNPRHKITKRGQNVTFRCDPISEHNRLYWYRQTLGQGPEFLTYFQNEAQLEKSRLLSDRFSAERPKGSFSTLEIQRTEQGDSAMYLCASSPPGGLRHRFFGPGTRLTVL.

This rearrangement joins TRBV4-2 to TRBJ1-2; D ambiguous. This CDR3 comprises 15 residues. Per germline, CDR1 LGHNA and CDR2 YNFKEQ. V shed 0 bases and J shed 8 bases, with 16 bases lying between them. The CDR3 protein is CASSQDRTETRGYTF. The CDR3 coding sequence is TGTGCCAGCAGCCAAGATCGGACCGAGACTAGAGGCTACACCTTC.

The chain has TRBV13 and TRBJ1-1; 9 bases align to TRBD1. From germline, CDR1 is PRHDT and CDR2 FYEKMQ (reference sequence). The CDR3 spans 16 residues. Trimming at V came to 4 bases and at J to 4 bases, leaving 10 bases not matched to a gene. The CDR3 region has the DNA TGTGCCAGCAGCTCGACCGGGACAGGGAGGGTCACTGAAGCTTTCTTT. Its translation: CASSSTGTGRVTEAFF.

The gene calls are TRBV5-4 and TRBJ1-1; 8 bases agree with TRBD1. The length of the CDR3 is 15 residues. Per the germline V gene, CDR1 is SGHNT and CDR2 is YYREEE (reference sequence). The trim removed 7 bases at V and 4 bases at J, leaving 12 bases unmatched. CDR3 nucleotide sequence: TGTGCCAGCTCGAGATCGACAGGGGTCGGCACTGAAGCTTTCTTT. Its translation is CASSRSTGVGTEAFF. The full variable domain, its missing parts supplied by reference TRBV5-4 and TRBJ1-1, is ETGVTQSPTHLIKTRGQQVTLRCSSQSGHNTVSWYQQALGQGPQFIFQYYREEENGRGNFPPRFSGLQFPNYSSELNVNALELDDSALYLCASSRSTGVGTEAFFGQGTRLTVV.

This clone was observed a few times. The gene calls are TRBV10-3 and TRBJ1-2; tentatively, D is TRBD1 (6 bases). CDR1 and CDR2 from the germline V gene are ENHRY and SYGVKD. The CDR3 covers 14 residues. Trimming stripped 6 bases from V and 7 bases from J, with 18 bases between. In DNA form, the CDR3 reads TGTGCCATCAGCCCAGGGGCCCCGTGGGGTGGCTACACCTTC. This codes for CAISPGAPWGGYTF.

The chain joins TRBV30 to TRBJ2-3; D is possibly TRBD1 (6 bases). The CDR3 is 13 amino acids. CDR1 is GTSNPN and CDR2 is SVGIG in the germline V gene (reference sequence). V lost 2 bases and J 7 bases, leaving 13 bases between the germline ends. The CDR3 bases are TGTGCCTGGAGTAACACACAGGGTTATACGCAGTATTTT. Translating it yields CAWSNTQGYTQYF.

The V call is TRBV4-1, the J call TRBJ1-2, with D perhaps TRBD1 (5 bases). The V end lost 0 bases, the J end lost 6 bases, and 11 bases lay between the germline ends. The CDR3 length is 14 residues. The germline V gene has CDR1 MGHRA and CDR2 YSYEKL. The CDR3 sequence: CASSQDSREDGYTF. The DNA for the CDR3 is TGCGCCAGCAGCCAAGATTCCAGGGAGGATGGCTACACCTTC.

CDR3 loop: CASSLNGAGLGGGTDTQYF. CDR3 nucleotides: TGTGCCAGCAGCTTAAATGGTGCAGGGCTGGGTGGGGGCACAGATACGCAGTATTTT. The rearrangement links TRBV11-2 to TRBJ2-3; D is possibly TRBD1 (5 bases). Trimming cost V 2 bases and J 1 base, with 22 bases left between them. The CDR3 contains 19 residues. Germline CDR1 SGHAT, CDR2 FQNNGV.

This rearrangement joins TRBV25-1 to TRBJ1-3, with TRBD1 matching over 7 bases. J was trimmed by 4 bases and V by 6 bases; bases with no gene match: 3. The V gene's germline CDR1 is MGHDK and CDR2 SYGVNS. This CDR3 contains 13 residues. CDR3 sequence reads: CASSRQGGNTIYF. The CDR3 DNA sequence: TGTGCCAGCAGCCGACAGGGAGGAAACACCATATATTTT.

CDR3 loop: CASNPGQGRGKTQYF. In nucleotides, the CDR3 is TGTGCCAGCAACCCCGGACAGGGCCGGGGGAAGACCCAGTACTTC. The J gene is TRBJ2-5, the V gene TRBV5-8; 8 nucleotides line up with TRBD1. The CDR3 totals 15 residues. Per germline, CDR1 SGHTS and CDR2 YDEGEE. J was trimmed by 6 bases and V by 6 bases; bases with no gene match: 13.

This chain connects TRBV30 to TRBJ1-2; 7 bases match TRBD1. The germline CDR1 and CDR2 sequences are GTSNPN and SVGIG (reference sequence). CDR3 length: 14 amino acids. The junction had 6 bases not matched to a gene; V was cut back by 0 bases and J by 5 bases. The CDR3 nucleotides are TGTGCCTGGAGTGTGACCCGGGACAGTTATGGCTACACCTTC. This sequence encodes CAWSVTRDSYGYTF. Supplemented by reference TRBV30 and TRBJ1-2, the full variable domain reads SQTIHQWPATLVQPVGSPLSLECTVEGTSNPNLYWYRQAAGRGLQLLFYSVGIGQISSEVPQNLSASRPQDRQFILSSKKLLLSDSGFYLCAWSVTRDSYGYTFGSGTRLTVV.

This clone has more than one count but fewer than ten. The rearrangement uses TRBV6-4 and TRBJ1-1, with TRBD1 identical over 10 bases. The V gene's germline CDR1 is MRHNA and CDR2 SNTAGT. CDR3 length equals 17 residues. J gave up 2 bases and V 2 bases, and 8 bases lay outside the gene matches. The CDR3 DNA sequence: TGTGCCAGCAGTGACATGGGACAGGGGACTCGAAACACTGAAGCTTTCTTT. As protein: CASSDMGQGTRNTEAFF.

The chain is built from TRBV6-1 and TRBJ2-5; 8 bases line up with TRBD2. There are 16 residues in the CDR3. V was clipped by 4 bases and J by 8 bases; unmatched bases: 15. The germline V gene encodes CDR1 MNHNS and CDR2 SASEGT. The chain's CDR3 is CASSGTSGGGVGTQYF. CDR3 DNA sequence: TGTGCCAGCAGTGGCACTAGCGGCGGGGGCGTGGGAACCCAGTACTTC.

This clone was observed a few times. CDR3 sequence (DNA): TGCGCCAGCAGTGAGTCTGACAGGGGAGGGCCCCAGCATTTT. It is translated as CASSESDRGGPQHF. V usage is TRBV10-2 and J usage is TRBJ1-5, with TRBD1 matching 8 bases. CDR3 length equals 14 residues. CDR1 is WSHSY, CDR2 SAAADI, per germline. V trimming: 0 bases; J trimming: 9 bases; junction bases outside the gene matches: 4.

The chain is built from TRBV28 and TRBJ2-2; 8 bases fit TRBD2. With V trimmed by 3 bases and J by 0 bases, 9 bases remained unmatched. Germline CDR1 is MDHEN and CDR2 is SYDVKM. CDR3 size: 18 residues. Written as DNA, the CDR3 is TGTGCCAGCAGTTTTGTCGGGGGGGCTCCCGCGAACACCGGGGAGCTGTTTTTT. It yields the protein CASSFVGGAPANTGELFF.

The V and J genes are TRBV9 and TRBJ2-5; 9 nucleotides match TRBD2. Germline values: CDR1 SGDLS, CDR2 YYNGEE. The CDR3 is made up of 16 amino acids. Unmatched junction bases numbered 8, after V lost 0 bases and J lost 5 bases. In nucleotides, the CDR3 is TGTGCCAGCAGCGTAGGGATAGCGGGAGTGTCGGAGACCCAGTACTTC. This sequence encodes CASSVGIAGVSETQYF.

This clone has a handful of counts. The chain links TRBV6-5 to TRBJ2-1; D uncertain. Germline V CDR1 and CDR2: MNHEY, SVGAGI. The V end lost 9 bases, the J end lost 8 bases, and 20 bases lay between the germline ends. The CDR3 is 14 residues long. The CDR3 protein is CASTSSGGIHEQFF. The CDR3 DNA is TGTGCCAGTACCTCCTCCGGCGGTATCCATGAGCAGTTCTTC.

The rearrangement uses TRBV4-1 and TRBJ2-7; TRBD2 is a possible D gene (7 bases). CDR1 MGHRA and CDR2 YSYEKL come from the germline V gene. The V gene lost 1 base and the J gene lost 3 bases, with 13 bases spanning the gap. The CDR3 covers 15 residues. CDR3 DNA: TGCGCCAGCAGCCAAGTTTCGGGGGGCGGCTACGAGCAGTACTTC. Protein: CASSQVSGGGYEQYF.

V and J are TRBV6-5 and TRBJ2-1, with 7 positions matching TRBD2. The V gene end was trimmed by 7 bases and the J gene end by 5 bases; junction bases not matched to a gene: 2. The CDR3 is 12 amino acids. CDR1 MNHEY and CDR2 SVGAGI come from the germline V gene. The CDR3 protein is CASTSGNNEQFF. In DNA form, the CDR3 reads TGTGCCAGCACTAGCGGTAACAATGAGCAGTTCTTC.

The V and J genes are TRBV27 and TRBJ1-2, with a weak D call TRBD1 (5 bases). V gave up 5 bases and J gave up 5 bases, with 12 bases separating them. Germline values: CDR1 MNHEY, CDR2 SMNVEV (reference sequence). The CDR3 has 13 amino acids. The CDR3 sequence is CASSIDPGYGYTF. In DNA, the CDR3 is TGTGCCAGCAGTATCGATCCAGGGTATGGCTACACCTTC.

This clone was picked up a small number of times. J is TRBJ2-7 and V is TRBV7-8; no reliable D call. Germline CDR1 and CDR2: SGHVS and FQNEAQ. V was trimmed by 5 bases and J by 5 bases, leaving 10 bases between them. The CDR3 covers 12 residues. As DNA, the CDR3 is TGTGCCAGCAGCCCCACGGTCCACGAGCAGTACTTC. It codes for CASSPTVHEQYF.

The CDR3 spells CASQGAATAKNIQYF. For the CDR3, the DNA is TGTGCCAGTCAAGGGGCAGCGACGGCCAAAAACATTCAGTACTTC. The chain links TRBV28 to TRBJ2-4; the D gene is possibly TRBD1 (5 bases). CDR1 and CDR2 from the germline V gene are MDHEN and SYDVKM. V lost 9 bases, J lost 1 base, and 16 bases lay in between. The CDR3 sequence is 15 residues long.